The present TCR beta chain was sequenced within a study of T cell responses to AZD1222 COVID-19 vaccine. Study as a whole: Doses given second, at about 4 or about 12 weeks, were pooled.

A word on this clone: Its antigen is undetermined.

Profiling relied on immunoSEQ multiplex PCR, and the TCRdb table lists in-frame clones only, not all of them. The data contain about 120,000 clones, 80% to 90% of them singletons. CDR1 and CDR2 from the germline V gene are SGHRS and YFSETQ. Trimming removed 3 bases from V and 3 bases from J, with 14 bases in between. The CDR3 extends over 15 amino acids. Study results and caveats: After two AZD1222 doses, spike-specific TCR breadth and depth rose versus day 0. Nearly half of spike-specific TCRs reportedly target unmutated variant regions. Researchers report vaccine-associated CD4 TCRs spanning spike, with dominance at 160-218 and 743-854.

Sample: peripheral blood, taken on day 0 of AZD1222 vaccination. This chain connects TRBV5-1 to TRBJ2-3; maybe TRBD2 (7 bases). This sequence was found in an adult in good health. The CDR3 is CASSYAGAGTDTQYF. CDR3 nucleotides: TGCGCCAGCAGCTACGCGGGGGCCGGGACAGATACGCAGTATTTT.